The 28 T cell receptor beta chains given below trace back to one sample, sequenced in a study of T cells in tuberculosis. Some clones are missing from TCRdb's copy, which holds only in-frame ones; the method was immunoSEQ multiplex PCR. The data show about 54,000 clones, roughly 90% seen once. Sorting used thawed, overnight-rested PBMC stained with anti-CD3, a viability dye and GMM-loaded CD1B tetramer. The CD1B tetramers carried C32 glucose monomycolate purified from Rhodococcus equi. The sequenced sample was CD1b-GMM tetramer-negative cells sorted from PBMCs. Source of these receptors: an adult woman with latent tuberculosis.

CDR3 nucleotide sequence: TGTGCCAGTAGTCTAAGATCCGGCTCCTACAATGAGCAGTTCTTC. Residues: CASSLRSGSYNEQFF. The genes are TRBV19 and TRBJ2-1; D is undetermined. Trimming removed 5 bases from V and 0 bases from J, with 11 bases in between. Germline V gene sequence: CDR1 LNHDA, CDR2 SQIVND (reference sequence). This CDR3 spans 15 amino acids.

This clone was counted a single time. The rearrangement joins TRBV11-2 to TRBJ2-7; D not certain. CDR1 SGHAT and CDR2 FQNNGV come from the germline V gene. V was clipped by 0 bases and J by 2 bases, with 23 bases between them. The CDR3 runs to 19 residues. The CDR3 nucleotides read TGTGCCAGCAGCTTAGATCTAAGTCGGAGAACACGAAGTACCTACGAGCAGTACTTC. Amino acids: CASSLDLSRRTRSTYEQYF. Looking up the rest from reference TRBV11-2 and TRBJ2-7 gives the full variable domain: EAGVAQSPRYKIIEKRQSVAFWCNPISGHATLYWYQQILGQGPKLLIQFQNNGVVDDSQLPKDRFSAERLKGVDSTLKIQPAKLEDSAVYLCASSLDLSRRTRSTYEQYFGPGTRLTVT.

Here the CDR3 DNA reads TGTGCCAGTAGTATCGGAAGCGGGAGTTTTTCCTACGAGCAGTACTTC. Residues: CASSIGSGSFSYEQYF. The genes are TRBV19 and TRBJ2-7, with 8 bases lining up with TRBD2. With V trimmed by 3 bases and J by 1 base, 8 bases remained unmatched. The CDR3 extends over 16 amino acids. Germline assignment: CDR1 LNHDA and CDR2 SQIVND (reference sequence).

The chain uses TRBV16 and TRBJ2-2; 9 bases are a match to TRBD2. Germline trimming cut 4 bases from V and 4 bases from J; bases unmatched to any gene: 10. The CDR3 spans 17 residues. Germline V lookup: CDR1 KGHSY, CDR2 FQNENV. Here the CDR3 DNA reads TGTGCCAGCAGCCCTCGACTAGCGGCCTCGACCACCGGGGAGCTGTTTTTT. Residues: CASSPRLAASTTGELFF.

The J gene is TRBJ2-1, the V gene TRBV9; TRBD1 matches at 8 bases. The CDR3 loop spans 13 amino acids. V was clipped by 3 bases and J by 12 bases; unmatched bases: 8. Looked up from germline, CDR1 is SGDLS and CDR2 is YYNGEE. CDR3 loop: CASSAQTGGGQFF. The DNA for the CDR3 is TGTGCCAGCAGCGCCCAAACAGGGGGAGGGCAGTTCTTC.

This chain uses TRBV6-6 with TRBJ2-7; D gene uncertain. Trimming removed 2 bases from V and 0 bases from J, with 8 bases in between. Germline V gives CDR1 MNHNY, CDR2 SVGAGI (reference sequence). The CDR3 is 14 amino acids. The DNA for the CDR3 is TGTGCCAGCAGTTACCGGCGCGGCTCCTACGAGCAGTACTTC. It codes for CASSYRRGSYEQYF.

The chain couples TRBV27 to TRBJ1-5; D call uncertain. The V end lost 7 bases, the J end lost 5 bases, and 6 bases lay between the germline ends. The CDR3 is 11 residues long. Germline-derived CDR1 and CDR2 are MNHEY and SMNVEV (reference sequence). CDR3 in DNA: TGTGCCAGCATCCTCCATCAGCCCCAGCATTTT. Its translation is CASILHQPQHF.

The chain is built from TRBV7-2 and TRBJ1-3; possibly TRBD1 for D (5 bases). Germline V gene lookup returns CDR1 SGHTA and CDR2 FQGNSA. V was shortened by 1 base and J by 8 bases, with 15 bases between the two germline ends. The CDR3 is made up of 15 amino acids. The CDR3 coding sequence is TGTGCCAGCAGCTTAGTACCCGGCCAGGGATACACCATATATTTT. This sequence encodes CASSLVPGQGYTIYF.

The chain employs TRBV12-5 and TRBJ2-2; 10 bases map to TRBD1. Germline assignment: CDR1 LGHNT and CDR2 FRNRAP. V dropped 6 bases and J dropped 7; count of bases not matched to a gene: 5. The CDR3 spans 14 residues. This CDR3 reads CASGRQGASGELFF. DNA for the CDR3: TGTGCTAGTGGCCGACAGGGGGCGAGCGGGGAGCTGTTTTTT.

This chain joins TRBV29-1 and TRBJ1-2; D is ambiguous. CDR1 is SQVTM and CDR2 is ANQGSEA in the germline V gene. V lost 4 bases, J lost 2 bases, and 5 bases lay in between. The CDR3 contains 11 residues. This chain's CDR3 is CSVAENYGYTF. The CDR3 DNA sequence: TGCAGCGTTGCGGAGAACTATGGCTACACCTTC.

A word on this clone: A read error is likely, as this CDR3 ends without the conserved phenylalanine or tryptophan. The DNA is left out, because the CDR3 cannot be placed on it with certainty; the CDR3 is given as TCRdb lists it. This CDR3 is CASSDSIRP. The genes are TRBV6-4 and TRBJ1-2; the listed D gene, TRBD1, was not tested against the DNA. CDR1 and CDR2 from the germline V gene are MRHNA and SNTAGT. The CDR3 is 9 amino acids long, termini counted.

The V and J genes are TRBV30 and TRBJ2-1; D not resolved. The CDR3 contains 10 residues. Deletions cut 1 base from V and 9 bases from J, with 4 bases between. Germline-derived CDR1 and CDR2 are GTSNPN and SVGIG (reference sequence). The DNA for the CDR3 is TGTGCCTGGAGTGGGAGTGAGCAGTTCTTC. Its translation: CAWSGSEQFF.

The J gene is TRBJ2-4, the V gene TRBV19; 8 bases agree with TRBD1. V shed 5 bases and J 8 bases; nucleotides not matched to a gene: 5. The CDR3 loop spans 13 amino acids. The germline gives CDR1 LNHDA, CDR2 SQIVND (reference sequence). In DNA form, the CDR3 reads TGTGCCAGTAGTGACAGGGGTAATGACATTCAGTACTTC. This sequence encodes CASSDRGNDIQYF.

This chain joins TRBV4-1 and TRBJ2-1; TRBD2 might be the D (6 bases). V lost 0 bases and J lost 8, with 17 bases in between. CDR1 is MGHRA, CDR2 YSYEKL, per germline. This CDR3 is 16 amino acids long. The CDR3 coding sequence is TGCGCCAGCAGCCAAGAGGTCCGGGGGATAGGGGATGAGCAGTTCTTC. Translating gives CASSQEVRGIGDEQFF.

This chain uses TRBV6-9 with TRBJ2-5; TRBD2 agrees at 10 bases. The CDR3 consists of 18 residues. The V segment lost 4 bases and the J segment 0 bases; nucleotides outside the gene matches: 11. Germline CDR1 reads MNHGY; CDR2 reads SVAAGI. The CDR3 loop is CASSSFKSGRDYQETQYF. CDR3 DNA sequence: TGTGCCAGCAGTTCTTTCAAGAGCGGGAGGGATTACCAAGAGACCCAGTACTTC.

The CDR3 DNA reads TGCGCCAGCAGCCAAGATGACACGTGGGGGGACGGGGCAGATACGCAGTATTTT. Its protein product is CASSQDDTWGDGADTQYF. This chain joins TRBV4-1 and TRBJ2-3; D is possibly TRBD2 (6 bases). From germline, CDR1 is MGHRA and CDR2 YSYEKL. This CDR3 contains 18 residues. Deletions cut 0 bases from V and 4 bases from J, with 20 bases between.

The chain recombines TRBV7-8 with TRBJ1-2, with TRBD1 matching over 7 bases. The ends lost 4 bases at V and 3 bases at J; junction bases unmatched: 2. Germline loops: CDR1 SGHVS, CDR2 FQNEAQ. CDR3 length: 13 residues. The CDR3 DNA is TGTGCCAGCAGCTCGGACAGGTACTATGGCTACACCTTC. Translated: CASSSDRYYGYTF.

V gene TRBV4-1 combines with J gene TRBJ2-2; the D gene is possibly TRBD2 (6 bases). The V and J ends lost 5 bases and 8 bases respectively, with 15 bases between them. The germline V gene encodes CDR1 MGHRA and CDR2 YSYEKL. The CDR3 totals 14 residues. CDR3 protein: CASSFGTGLGELFF. CDR3 coding DNA: TGCGCCAGCAGCTTCGGGACTGGGCTAGGGGAGCTGTTTTTT.

This chain uses TRBV10-3 with TRBJ1-2; possible D gene TRBD1, 6 bases. The CDR3 spans 13 residues. Trimming took off 10 bases at V and 8 bases at J, with 20 bases between the two ends. CDR1 is ENHRY, CDR2 SYGVKD, per germline. DNA for the CDR3: TGTGCCACCAGATTCAGGGGAAGGCGGGGCTACACCTTC. Amino acid sequence: CATRFRGRRGYTF.

The rearrangement joins TRBV5-8 to TRBJ2-1, with 7 bases that match TRBD1. V trimming: 0 bases; J trimming: 3 bases; junction bases outside the gene matches: 6. Germline loops: CDR1 SGHTS, CDR2 YDEGEE. The CDR3 runs to 16 residues. For the CDR3, the DNA is TGTGCCAGCAGCTTGGTTCCAGGGGGAGACTACAATGAGCAGTTCTTC. Amino acids: CASSLVPGGDYNEQFF.

As DNA, the CDR3 is TGTGCCAGCCGGGACAGATGGATTGGTGGCTACACCTTC. Residues: CASRDRWIGGYTF. The chain is built from TRBV5-6 and TRBJ1-2, with 7 nucleotides matching TRBD1. The CDR3 is made up of 13 amino acids. The J segment lost 7 bases and the V segment lost 7 bases, leaving 10 bases of the junction unmatched. The germline gives CDR1 SGHDT, CDR2 YYEEEE. Filled out from reference TRBV5-6 and TRBJ1-2, the complete variable domain reads DAGVTQSPTHLIKTRGQQVTLRCSPKSGHDTVSWYQQALGQGPQFIFQYYEEEERQRGNFPDRFSGHQFPNYSSELNVNALLLGDSALYLCASRDRWIGGYTFGSGTRLTVV.

The gene calls are TRBV12-2 and TRBJ2-7; the D call in the table, TRBD2, was not verified against the DNA. TRBV12-2 is a pseudogene locus. The CDR3 contains 16 residues. CDR3: CASRPEWTSPPGEQYF. DNA for the CDR3: TGTGCAAGTCGACCCGAATGGACTAGCCCTCCAGGGGAGCAGTACTTC.

The chain links TRBV7-9 to TRBJ2-7; TRBD2 aligns across 11 bases. V was clipped by 1 base and J by 2 bases; unmatched bases: 4. CDR1 and CDR2 from the germline V gene are SEHNR and FQNEAQ (reference sequence). The CDR3 loop spans 16 amino acids. In nucleotides, the CDR3 is TGTGCCAGCAGCTTAGGTGGGGGACTAGCGGCCTACGAGCAGTACTTC. It codes for CASSLGGGLAAYEQYF.

The rearrangement joins TRBV5-4 to TRBJ2-2; 9 bases are a match to TRBD1. Germline V gene sequence: CDR1 SGHNT, CDR2 YYREEE (reference sequence). This CDR3 has 15 residues. The J segment lost 6 bases and the V segment lost 2 bases, leaving 5 bases of the junction unmatched. The CDR3 DNA sequence: TGTGCCAGCAGCTTTGGGACAGGGTCCCCCGGGGAGCTGTTTTTT. Translated, it gives CASSFGTGSPGELFF.

The J gene is TRBJ2-5, the V gene TRBV5-4, with D unresolved. Trimming cost V 0 bases and J 2 bases, with 8 bases left between them. The CDR3 extends over 14 amino acids. Germline loops: CDR1 SGHNT, CDR2 YYREEE (reference sequence). As DNA, the CDR3 is TGTGCCAGCAGCTTGGCGACTGCACAAGAGACCCAGTACTTC. It translates to CASSLATAQETQYF.

The chain uses TRBV7-9 and TRBJ2-7, with D possibly TRBD2 on 7 matching bases. This CDR3 is built from 13 residues. CDR1 is SEHNR and CDR2 is FQNEAQ in the germline V gene (reference sequence). The ends were cut back, 5 bases at V and 5 bases at J, with 13 bases in the middle. The CDR3 DNA is TGTGCCAGCAGCGGGGGGGGGCAGGACGAGCAGTACTTC. It yields the protein CASSGGGQDEQYF.

The V and J genes are TRBV7-8 and TRBJ1-5, with D unclear. Germline-derived CDR1 and CDR2 are SGHVS and FQNEAQ. V lost 2 bases and J lost 0, with 8 bases in between. The CDR3 runs to 15 residues. This CDR3 reads CASSLRTHSNQPQHF. Written as DNA, the CDR3 is TGTGCCAGCAGCTTAAGGACTCATAGCAATCAGCCCCAGCATTTT. Together with reference TRBV7-8 and TRBJ1-5, the CDR3 gives the full variable domain: GAGVSQSPRYKVAKRGQDVALRCDPISGHVSLFWYQQALGQGPEFLTYFQNEAQLDKSGLPSDRFFAERPEGSVSTLKIQRTQQEDSAVYLCASSLRTHSNQPQHFGDGTRLSIL.

V usage is TRBV6-4 and J usage is TRBJ1-1; D unclear. The CDR3 covers 13 residues. Germline V lookup: CDR1 MRHNA, CDR2 SNTAGT. Trimming removed 2 bases from V and 4 bases from J, with 8 bases in between. The CDR3, as DNA: TGTGCCAGCAGTGACGGGCAGGCCACTGAAGCTTTCTTT. Amino acids: CASSDGQATEAFF.